Presented here are 18 T cell receptor beta chains from one specimen sequenced in a study of blood T cell repertoires in COVID-19. Method: immunoSEQ multiplex PCR; TCRdb's copy keeps in-frame clones and lacks some. The sample records approximately 300,000 clones, just over 85% being singletons. Sequencing was performed on PBMCs or T cells enriched from blood (not recorded which). All receptors come from a woman in her late teens or twenties who had recovered from COVID-19.

The rearrangement links TRBV27 to TRBJ2-7; D gene unclear. Looked up from germline, CDR1 is MNHEY and CDR2 is SMNVEV (reference sequence). This CDR3 region has 15 residues. Trimming left V 5 bases short and J 3 bases short, with 17 bases between. The CDR3 loop reads CASSLYPSDYYEQYF. The CDR3 DNA follows: TGTGCCAGCAGTCTATATCCCTCAGATTACTACGAGCAGTACTTC.

V and J are TRBV12-3 or TRBV12-4 and TRBJ2-1; TRBD2 is a possible D gene (7 bases). The length of the CDR3 is 13 residues. The V gene lost 3 bases and the J gene lost 9 bases, with 12 bases spanning the gap. This chain's CDR3 is CASSLGGRGEQFF. Written as DNA, the CDR3 is TGTGCCAGCAGTTTGGGGGGGCGGGGTGAGCAGTTCTTC.

A single count supports this clone. The chain employs TRBV6-5 and TRBJ1-2; D may be TRBD1 (5 bases). Germline V CDR1 and CDR2: MNHEY, SVGAGI. Deletions cut 0 bases from V and 6 bases from J, with 14 bases between. This CDR3 spans 15 amino acids. CDR3 in DNA: TGTGCCAGCAGTTACTCCGAGCCCCAGACAGATGGCTACACCTTC. It specifies CASSYSEPQTDGYTF.

The chain has TRBV7-2 and TRBJ1-2; 9 positions match TRBD1. Germline V gene lookup returns CDR1 SGHTA and CDR2 FQGNSA. With V trimmed by 1 base and J by 7 bases, 4 bases remained unmatched. CDR3 length: 14 amino acids. The chain's CDR3 is CASSLVTGGAGYTF. CDR3 nucleotides: TGTGCCAGCAGCTTAGTTACAGGGGGCGCTGGCTACACCTTC.

The J gene is TRBJ1-4, the V gene TRBV3-1 (or the pseudogene TRBV3-2); TRBD1 matches at 8 bases. V dropped 3 bases and J dropped 7; count of bases not matched to a gene: 7. The CDR3 length is 15 residues. Germline assignment: CDR1 LGHDT and CDR2 YNNKEL (reference sequence). CDR3 coding DNA: TGTGCCAGCAGCCAGTCAGGGGGCTCGCGTGAAAAACTGTTTTTT. Its protein product is CASSQSGGSREKLFF.

The chain carries TRBV3-1 (or the pseudogene TRBV3-2) and TRBJ1-1, with 8 positions matching TRBD1. From germline, CDR1 is LGHDT and CDR2 YNNKEL (reference sequence). V lost 2 bases, J lost 3 bases, and 2 bases stayed unmatched. CDR3 length equals 14 residues. This CDR3 reads CASSQPDRDTEAFF. The CDR3 DNA reads as TGTGCCAGCAGCCAACCGGACAGGGACACTGAAGCTTTCTTT.

The chain carries TRBV5-1 and TRBJ2-1, with TRBD2 matching 7 bases. CDR3 length: 17 amino acids. V lost 4 bases and J lost 1; bases outside the gene matches: 11. Per the germline V gene, CDR1 is SGHRS and CDR2 is YFSETQ. CDR3 sequence (DNA): TGCGCCAGCAGCCCGCTCCCTAGCGGAGCTTCCTACAATGAGCAGTTCTTC. This gives the protein CASSPLPSGASYNEQFF.

This clone has a handful of counts. The chain combines TRBV2 with TRBJ2-3; D perhaps matches TRBD2 (5 bases). There are 14 residues in the CDR3. V lost 6 bases, J lost 7 bases, and 17 bases lay in between. CDR1 is SNHLY and CDR2 is FYNNEI in the germline V gene. This CDR3 is CASREVTFTNTQYF. The CDR3, as DNA: TGTGCCAGCAGGGAGGTTACCTTTACGAATACGCAGTATTTT.

This chain uses TRBV7-9 with TRBJ2-5, with D perhaps matching TRBD1 (6 bases). Germline V CDR1 and CDR2: SEHNR, FQNEAQ (reference sequence). Trimming took off 3 bases at V and 4 bases at J, with 12 bases between the two ends. The CDR3 runs 14 residues. The CDR3, as DNA: TGTGCCAGCAGCTTGTTACAGGGTTCAGAGACCCAGTACTTC. Translation: CASSLLQGSETQYF.

J is TRBJ1-1 and V is TRBV5-1; D ambiguous. CDR3 length: 15 residues. Looked up from germline, CDR1 is SGHRS and CDR2 is YFSETQ. The V gene lost 2 bases and the J gene lost 2 bases, with 13 bases spanning the gap. The CDR3 sequence: CASSFEGSVNTEAFF. DNA for the CDR3: TGCGCCAGCAGCTTCGAGGGCTCCGTCAACACTGAAGCTTTCTTT. The variable domain in full, with the rest retrieved from reference TRBV5-1 and TRBJ1-1, is KAGVTQTPRYLIKTRGQQVTLSCSPISGHRSVSWYQQTPGQGLQFLFEYFSETQRNKGNFPGRFSGRQFSNSRSEMNVSTLELGDSALYLCASSFEGSVNTEAFFGQGTRLTVV.

V and J are TRBV6-6 and TRBJ2-1, with 9 nucleotides matching TRBD2. The germline V gene has CDR1 MNHNY and CDR2 SVGAGI (reference sequence). The CDR3 runs 14 residues. V trimming: 2 bases; J trimming: 4 bases; junction bases outside the gene matches: 0. This chain's CDR3 is CASSYTSGYNEQFF. CDR3 nucleotides: TGTGCCAGCAGTTACACTAGCGGGTACAATGAGCAGTTCTTC.

The rearrangement joins TRBV27 to TRBJ2-2, with 10 bases matching TRBD1. This CDR3 is built from 16 residues. The germline V gene has CDR1 MNHEY and CDR2 SMNVEV (reference sequence). V dropped 6 bases and J dropped 6; count of bases not matched to a gene: 10. The CDR3 here is CASRRSGQGWAGELFF. In DNA form, the CDR3 reads TGTGCCAGCAGACGATCGGGACAGGGGTGGGCCGGGGAGCTGTTTTTT.

The chain recombines TRBV12-3 or TRBV12-4 with TRBJ1-5; D is perhaps TRBD1 (5 bases). V gave up 5 bases and J gave up 5 bases, with 10 bases separating them. CDR3 length: 13 residues. The CDR3 loop reads CASSNQGDQPQHF. CDR3 in DNA: TGTGCCAGCAGTAATCAAGGGGATCAGCCCCAGCATTTT.

The rearrangement links TRBV10-3 to TRBJ1-3, with a weak D call TRBD1 (5 bases). CDR1 ENHRY and CDR2 SYGVKD come from the germline V gene. V was cut by 0 bases and J by 4 bases, with 10 bases left in between. The CDR3 has 15 residues. The CDR3 region is CAISESNRNGNTIYF. The CDR3 nucleotides read TGTGCCATCAGTGAGTCGAACAGGAACGGAAACACCATATATTTT.

In this sample, this clone turned up once. This chain connects TRBV19 to TRBJ1-1, with a possible D match to TRBD1 (5 bases). This CDR3 spans 14 amino acids. V lost 5 bases, J lost 4 bases, and 14 bases lay in between. Germline assignment: CDR1 LNHDA and CDR2 SQIVND (reference sequence). The CDR3 loop is CASSPSPRGTEAFF. The CDR3 DNA reads TGTGCCAGTAGTCCCTCCCCAAGGGGCACTGAAGCTTTCTTT.

The gene calls are TRBV15 and TRBJ2-3; D may be TRBD2 (6 bases). In germline, CDR1 is LNHNV, CDR2 YYDKDF (reference sequence). CDR3 length: 15 residues. Trimming pared 0 bases from V and 5 bases from J, leaving 12 bases between. The CDR3 here is CATSRDIAAGDTQYF. CDR3 nucleotide sequence: TGTGCCACCAGCAGAGATATAGCGGCGGGAGATACGCAGTATTTT.

This chain uses TRBV5-8 with TRBJ1-6, with TRBD1 matching over 7 bases. The CDR3 has 15 amino acids. V lost 4 bases and J lost 9; bases outside the gene matches: 10. Germline CDR1 and CDR2: SGHTS and YDEGEE. The CDR3 DNA is TGTGCCAGCAGCCCCGATGACAGGGTAATTTCACCCCTCCACTTT. It is translated as CASSPDDRVISPLHF. The complete variable domain, with remaining parts taken from reference TRBV5-8 and TRBJ1-6, reads EAGVTQSPTHLIKTRGQQATLRCSPISGHTSVYWYQQALGLGLQFLLWYDEGEERNRGNFPPRFSGRQFPNYSSELNVNALELEDSALYLCASSPDDRVISPLHFGNGTRLTVT.

The chain uses TRBV18 and TRBJ1-1; tentatively, D is TRBD1 (6 bases). The V and J ends lost 3 bases and 2 bases respectively, with 13 bases between them. The germline gives CDR1 KGHSH, CDR2 LQKENI. This CDR3 has 15 amino acids. CDR3 nucleotides: TGTGCCAGCTCACCGGGCAGGGGCCTTAACACTGAAGCTTTCTTT. Amino acids: CASSPGRGLNTEAFF.